The T cell receptor (beta chain) under discussion was sequenced for a study of beta chain features in type 1 diabetes. Study results and limitations: Fewer insertions but more deletions were seen at VDJ junctions in type 1 diabetes patients. TCRB CDR3s were moderately but significantly shorter in Type 1 diabetes patients in all four CD4+ subsets.

Via CD45RO/CCR7/CD25/CD127/CD95/CD27, cells of the CD4+ naive, central memory, regulatory and stem cell-like memory subsets were sorted. Reverse transcription of all isolated RNA meant that expressed TCRB transcripts were sequenced. Assay: immunoSEQ multiplex PCR; the TCRdb copy retains only in-frame clones and omits some. This table has some 660,000 clones, 11% to 15% appearing once. This clone was found a few times. The antigen is unknown. The sample taken for sequencing was naive CD4+ T cells from blood. This receptor was identified in a man aged 18 to 30 with type 1 diabetes.

The CDR3 DNA sequence: TGTGCCAGCAGGCAGAGGACCTCCTACGAGCAGTACTTC. As protein: CASRQRTSYEQYF. V gene TRBV6-5 combines with J gene TRBJ2-7; no clear D. V was shortened by 6 bases and J by 0 bases, with 9 bases between the two germline ends. The CDR3 totals 13 residues. Germline V gives CDR1 MNHEY, CDR2 SVGAGI.